These 7 T cell receptor beta chains came from one sample sequenced in a study of identical twins. A single record per CDR3 protein comes from TCRdb applying MiXCR to the 5' RACE reads. Among about 890,000 distinct CDR3 sequences listed, 9% to 15% were seen once. The same data also contributed to another study, on yellow fever vaccine responses in identical twins.

Sequenced: PBMCs. These receptor sequences come from a woman younger than 35 in good health.

This clonotype was seen a handful of times. The V and J genes are TRBV7-9 and TRBJ2-1; D uncertain. V was trimmed by 4 bases and J by 3 bases, leaving 10 bases between them. The germline V gene encodes CDR1 SEHNR and CDR2 FQNEAQ (reference sequence). The CDR3 loop spans 14 amino acids. This chain's CDR3 is CASSSPTHYNEQFF. The CDR3 DNA reads as TGTGCCAGCAGCTCCCCAACCCACTACAATGAGCAGTTCTTC.

At least ten counts were recorded for this clonotype. The gene calls are TRBV28 and TRBJ1-1; D unresolved. The length of the CDR3 is 16 residues. Germline V CDR1 and CDR2: MDHEN, SYDVKM. V was shortened by 5 bases and J by 1 base, with 17 bases between the two germline ends. CDR3 loop: CASSPYGQKGNTEAFF. CDR3 DNA: TGTGCCAGCAGTCCCTACGGGCAAAAGGGGAACACTGAAGCTTTCTTT.

This clonotype was seen only a few times. The chain is built from TRBV6-1 and TRBJ2-7, with a possible D match to TRBD1 (7 bases). The CDR3 consists of 14 residues. V gave up 2 bases and J gave up 1 base, with 9 bases separating them. The germline gives CDR1 MNHNS, CDR2 SASEGT. The CDR3 nucleotides are TGTGCCAGCAGTGAACAGGGGGGATCCTACGAGCAGTACGTC. This translates into CASSEQGGSYEQYV.

In its sample, this clonotype was seen many times. This chain joins TRBV29-1 and TRBJ2-5; D perhaps matches TRBD1 (5 bases). Looked up from germline, CDR1 is SQVTM and CDR2 is ANQGSEA. Trimming removed 6 bases from V and 2 bases from J, with 13 bases in between. This CDR3 contains 13 residues. The CDR3 DNA is TGCAGCGTCCACGGACAAACACAAGAGACCCAGTACTTC. Translation gives CSVHGQTQETQYF.

The chain joins TRBV6-1 to TRBJ2-5; possible D gene TRBD1, 6 bases. Germline-derived CDR1 and CDR2 are MNHNS and SASEGT. V dropped 4 bases and J dropped 1 base, with 13 bases sitting between them. CDR3 length: 15 residues. In DNA form, the CDR3 reads TGTGCCAGCAGTGCCTCCACAGGGACCCAAGAGACCCAGTACTTC. Protein: CASSASTGTQETQYF.

The chain is built from TRBV20-1 and TRBJ2-3; the D call may be TRBD1 or TRBD2 (6 bases each). The V end was cut by 0 bases, the J end by 11 bases, with 15 bases between. The CDR3 contains 13 residues. From germline, CDR1 is DFQATT and CDR2 SNEGSKA (reference sequence). The CDR3 DNA reads TGCAGTGCTAGAGAGGGGGGCGCCGGTGGGCAGTATTTT. Encoded protein: CSAREGGAGGQYF.

The sample holds a few counts of this clonotype. The DNA for the CDR3 is TGTGCCAGCAGTGTGGACGGACCTAGCACAGATACGCAGTATTTT. Protein product: CASSVDGPSTDTQYF. This chain links TRBV2 with TRBJ2-3; no definite D call. Germline assignment: CDR1 SNHLY and CDR2 FYNNEI. The CDR3 is 15 residues long. V was shortened by 4 bases and J by 0 bases, with 11 bases between the two germline ends.